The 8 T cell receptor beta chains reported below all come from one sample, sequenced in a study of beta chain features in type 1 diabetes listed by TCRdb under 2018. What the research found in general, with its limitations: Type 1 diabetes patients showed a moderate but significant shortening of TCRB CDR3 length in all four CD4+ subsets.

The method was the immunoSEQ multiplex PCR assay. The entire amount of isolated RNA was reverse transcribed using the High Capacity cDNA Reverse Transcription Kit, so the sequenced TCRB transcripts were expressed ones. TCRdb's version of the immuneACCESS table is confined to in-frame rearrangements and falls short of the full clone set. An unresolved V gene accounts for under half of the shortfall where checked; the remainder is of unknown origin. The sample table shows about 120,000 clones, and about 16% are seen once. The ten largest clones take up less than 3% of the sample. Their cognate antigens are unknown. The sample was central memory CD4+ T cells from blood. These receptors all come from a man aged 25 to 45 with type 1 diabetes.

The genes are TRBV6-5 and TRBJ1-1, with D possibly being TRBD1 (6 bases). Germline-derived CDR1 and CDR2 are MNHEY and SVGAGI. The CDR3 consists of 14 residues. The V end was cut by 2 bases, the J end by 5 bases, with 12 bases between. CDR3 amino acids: CASSYPGGATEAFF. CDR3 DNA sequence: TGTGCCAGCAGTTACCCTGGGGGCGCGACTGAAGCTTTCTTT.

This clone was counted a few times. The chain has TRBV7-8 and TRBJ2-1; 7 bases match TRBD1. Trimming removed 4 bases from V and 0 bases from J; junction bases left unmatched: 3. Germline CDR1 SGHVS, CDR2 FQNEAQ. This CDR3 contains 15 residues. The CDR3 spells CASSYGQASYNEQFF. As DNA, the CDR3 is TGTGCCAGCAGCTACGGACAGGCCTCCTACAATGAGCAGTTCTTC.

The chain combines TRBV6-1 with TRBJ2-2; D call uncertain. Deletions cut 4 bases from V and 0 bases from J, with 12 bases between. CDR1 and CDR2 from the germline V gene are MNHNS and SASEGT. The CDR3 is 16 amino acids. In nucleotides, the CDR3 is TGTGCCAGCAGTGCCCAACCCATGTCGAACACCGGGGAGCTGTTTTTT. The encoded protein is CASSAQPMSNTGELFF.

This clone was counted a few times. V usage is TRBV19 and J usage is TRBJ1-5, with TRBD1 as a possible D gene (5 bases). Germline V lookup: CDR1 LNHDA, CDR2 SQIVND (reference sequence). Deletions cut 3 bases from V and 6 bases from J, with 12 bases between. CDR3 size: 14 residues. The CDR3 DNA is TGTGCCAGTAGTATTTTCGGGGCGACTCAGCCCCAGCATTTT. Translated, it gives CASSIFGATQPQHF.

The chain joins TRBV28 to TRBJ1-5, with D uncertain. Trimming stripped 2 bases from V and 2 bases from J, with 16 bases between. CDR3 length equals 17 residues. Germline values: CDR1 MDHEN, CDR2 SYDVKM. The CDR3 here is CASSLTPASWGNQPQHF. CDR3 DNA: TGTGCCAGCAGTTTAACCCCCGCATCTTGGGGCAATCAGCCCCAGCATTTT.

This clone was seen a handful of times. CDR3 nucleotides: TGTGCCAGCTCACCAATAGGACAGGGAGACATTCAGTACTTC. Protein product: CASSPIGQGDIQYF. This rearrangement joins TRBV18 to TRBJ2-4; 8 bases are a match to TRBD1. With 2 bases clipped from V and 8 bases from J, the junction kept 5 bases outside the gene matches. The CDR3 sequence is 14 residues long. Looked up from germline, CDR1 is KGHSH and CDR2 is LQKENI.

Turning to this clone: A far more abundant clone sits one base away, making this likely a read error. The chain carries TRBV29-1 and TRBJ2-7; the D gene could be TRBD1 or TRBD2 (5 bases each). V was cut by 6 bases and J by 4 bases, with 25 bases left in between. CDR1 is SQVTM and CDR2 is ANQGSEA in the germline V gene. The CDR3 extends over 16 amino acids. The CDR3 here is CSVLTLARTLKYEQYF. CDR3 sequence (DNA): TGCAGCGTCCTAACGCTAGCCCGGACACTCAAGTACGAGCAGTACTTC.

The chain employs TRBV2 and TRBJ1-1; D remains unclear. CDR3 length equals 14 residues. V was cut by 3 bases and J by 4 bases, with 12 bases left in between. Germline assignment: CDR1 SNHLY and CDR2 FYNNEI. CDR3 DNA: TGTGCCAGCAGTGATGGTATCCGCGGCACTGAAGCTTTCTTT. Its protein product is CASSDGIRGTEAFF.